The following is a T cell receptor (beta chain) sequence with its context. The CDR3 runs to 15 residues. The V gene's germline CDR1 is SGDLS and CDR2 YYNGEE. The V gene end was trimmed by 1 base and the J gene end by 1 base; junction bases not matched to a gene: 4. The sample originates from a study of blood T cell repertoires in COVID-19. Study summary: Researchers got acute and convalescent COVID-19 samples from the United States, Italy and Spain. The cDNA or gDNA used as material had been derived from T cells, B-cell-depleted T cells, or PBMCs.

Per the authors' pipeline: From reference gene primer amplification, estimates of nucleated cell counts were derived. The data were produced by immunoSEQ multiplex PCR, yet TCRdb's version contains in-frame clones alone and is incomplete. That table furnishes V, J and clone size, whereas the DNA furnished D and trimming. This table holds some 200,000 clones, approximately 85% found once. This receptor was obtained from a man aged 45-60 years who had recovered from COVID-19. This rearrangement joins TRBV9 to TRBJ1-1, with 7 nucleotides matching TRBD1. Sample: peripheral blood. CDR3 DNA sequence: TGTGCCAGCAGCGTATCGACAGGGACGAACACTGAAGCTTTCTTT. It codes for CASSVSTGTNTEAFF. Filled out from reference TRBV9 and TRBJ1-1, the complete variable domain reads DSGVTQTPKHLITATGQRVTLRCSPRSGDLSVYWYQQSLDQGLQFLIQYYNGEERAKGNILERFSAQQFPDLHSELNLSSLELGDSALYFCASSVSTGTNTEAFFGQGTRLTVV.